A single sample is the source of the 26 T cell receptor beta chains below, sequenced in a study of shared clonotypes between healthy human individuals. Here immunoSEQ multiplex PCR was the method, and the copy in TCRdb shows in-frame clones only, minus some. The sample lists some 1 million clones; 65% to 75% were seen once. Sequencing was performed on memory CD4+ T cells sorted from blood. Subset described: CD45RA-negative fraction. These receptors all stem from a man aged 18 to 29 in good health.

The CDR3 coding sequence is TGTGCCAGCCCACGGCGGGAGGTGCGGTGGGAGCAGTACTTC. Residues: CASPRREVRWEQYF. The rearrangement joins TRBV21-1 to TRBJ2-7; the table's D call of TRBD2 was not tested on the DNA. TRBV21-1 is flagged as a pseudogene. This CDR3 is 14 amino acids long.

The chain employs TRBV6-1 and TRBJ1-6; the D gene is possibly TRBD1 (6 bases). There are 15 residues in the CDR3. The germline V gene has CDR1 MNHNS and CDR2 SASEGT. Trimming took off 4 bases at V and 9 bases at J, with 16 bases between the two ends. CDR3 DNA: TGTGCCAGCAGTGGGCAACGGGGGCAGGGTTCACCCCTCCACTTT. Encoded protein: CASSGQRGQGSPLHF.

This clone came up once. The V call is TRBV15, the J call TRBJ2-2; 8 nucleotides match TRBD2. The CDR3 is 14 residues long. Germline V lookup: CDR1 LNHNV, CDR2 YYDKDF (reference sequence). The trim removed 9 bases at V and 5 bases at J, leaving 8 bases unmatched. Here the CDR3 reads CATNSGELTGELFF. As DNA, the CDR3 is TGTGCCACGAATAGCGGGGAGCTTACCGGGGAGCTGTTTTTT.

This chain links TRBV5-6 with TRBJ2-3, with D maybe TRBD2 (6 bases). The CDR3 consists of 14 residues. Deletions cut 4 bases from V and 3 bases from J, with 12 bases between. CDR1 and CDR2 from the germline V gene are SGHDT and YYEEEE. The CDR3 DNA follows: TGTGCCAGCAGCGGAGGGGCGCGGACAGATACGCAGTATTTT. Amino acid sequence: CASSGGARTDTQYF. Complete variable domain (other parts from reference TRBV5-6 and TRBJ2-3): DAGVTQSPTHLIKTRGQQVTLRCSPKSGHDTVSWYQQALGQGPQFIFQYYEEEERQRGNFPDRFSGHQFPNYSSELNVNALLLGDSALYLCASSGGARTDTQYFGPGTRLTVL.

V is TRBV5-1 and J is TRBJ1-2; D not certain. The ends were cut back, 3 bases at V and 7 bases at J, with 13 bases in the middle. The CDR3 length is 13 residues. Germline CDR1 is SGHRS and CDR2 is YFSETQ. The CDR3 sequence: CASSSGSAGGYTF. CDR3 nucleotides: TGCGCCAGCAGCTCGGGGTCGGCGGGTGGCTACACCTTC.

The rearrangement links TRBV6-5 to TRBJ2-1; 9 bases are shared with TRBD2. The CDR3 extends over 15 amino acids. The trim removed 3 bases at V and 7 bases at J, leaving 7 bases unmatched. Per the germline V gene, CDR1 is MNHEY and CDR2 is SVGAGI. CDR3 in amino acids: CASSYPLAGRNEQFF. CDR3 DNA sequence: TGTGCCAGCAGTTATCCTCTAGCGGGGAGGAATGAGCAGTTCTTC.

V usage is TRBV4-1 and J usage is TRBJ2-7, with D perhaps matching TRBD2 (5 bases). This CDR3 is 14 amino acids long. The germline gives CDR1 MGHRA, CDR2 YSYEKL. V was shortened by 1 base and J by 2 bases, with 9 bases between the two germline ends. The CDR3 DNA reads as TGCGCCAGCAGCCAAGCCTGGGAGACCTACGAGCAGTACTTC. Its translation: CASSQAWETYEQYF.

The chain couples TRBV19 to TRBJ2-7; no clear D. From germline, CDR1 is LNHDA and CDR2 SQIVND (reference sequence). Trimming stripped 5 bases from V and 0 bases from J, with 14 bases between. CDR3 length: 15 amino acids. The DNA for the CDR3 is TGTGCCAGTAGTCGTACAGATACGGCCTCCTACGAGCAGTACTTC. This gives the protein CASSRTDTASYEQYF.

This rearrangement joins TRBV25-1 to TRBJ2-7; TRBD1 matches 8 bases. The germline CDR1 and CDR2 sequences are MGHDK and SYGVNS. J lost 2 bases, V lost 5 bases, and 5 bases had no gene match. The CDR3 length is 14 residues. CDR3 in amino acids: CASSKGQATYEQYF. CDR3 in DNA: TGTGCCAGCAGTAAGGGACAGGCGACCTACGAGCAGTACTTC.

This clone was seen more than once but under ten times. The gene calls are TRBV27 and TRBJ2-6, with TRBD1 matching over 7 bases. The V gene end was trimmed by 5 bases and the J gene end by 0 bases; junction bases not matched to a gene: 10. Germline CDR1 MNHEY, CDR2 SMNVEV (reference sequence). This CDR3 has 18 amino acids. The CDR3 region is CASSRGQTRNSGANVLTF. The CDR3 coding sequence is TGTGCCAGCAGTAGGGGACAGACGAGGAACTCTGGGGCCAACGTCCTGACTTTC.

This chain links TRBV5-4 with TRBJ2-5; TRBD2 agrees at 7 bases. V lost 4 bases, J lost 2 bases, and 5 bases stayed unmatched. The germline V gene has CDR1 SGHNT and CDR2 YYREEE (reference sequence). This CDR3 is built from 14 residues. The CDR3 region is CASSPGLKQETQYF. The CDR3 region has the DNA TGTGCCAGCAGCCCGGGACTAAAACAAGAGACCCAGTACTTC.

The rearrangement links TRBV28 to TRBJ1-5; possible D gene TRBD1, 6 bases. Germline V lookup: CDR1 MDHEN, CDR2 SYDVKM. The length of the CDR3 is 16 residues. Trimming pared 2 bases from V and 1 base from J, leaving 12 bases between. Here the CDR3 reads CASSLHQGKSNQPQHF. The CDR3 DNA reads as TGTGCCAGCAGTTTACACCAGGGGAAGAGCAATCAGCCCCAGCATTTT.

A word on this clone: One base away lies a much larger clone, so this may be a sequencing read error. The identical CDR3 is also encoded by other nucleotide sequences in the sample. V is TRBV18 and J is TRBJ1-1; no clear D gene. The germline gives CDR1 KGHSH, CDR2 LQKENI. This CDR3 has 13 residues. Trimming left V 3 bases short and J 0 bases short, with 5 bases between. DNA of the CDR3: TGTGCCAGCTCACCTACAGTGAACACTGAAGCTTTCTTT. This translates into CASSPTVNTEAFF. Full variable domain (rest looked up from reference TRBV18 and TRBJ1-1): NAGVMQNPRHLVRRRGQEARLRCSPMKGHSHVYWYRQLPEEGLKFMVYLQKENIIDESGMPKERFSAEFPKEGPSILRIQQVVRGDSAAYFCASSPTVNTEAFFGQGTRLTVV.

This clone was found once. The CDR3 DNA reads as TGTGCCAGCAGTTTGACCGTCTACACAGATACGCAGTATTTT. This translates into CASSLTVYTDTQYF. The J gene is TRBJ2-3, the V gene TRBV5-8; the D is unclear. Between the trimmed V and J ends, which lost 5 bases and 2 bases, there was a span of 12 bases. CDR1 SGHTS and CDR2 YDEGEE come from the germline V gene. The CDR3 consists of 14 residues.

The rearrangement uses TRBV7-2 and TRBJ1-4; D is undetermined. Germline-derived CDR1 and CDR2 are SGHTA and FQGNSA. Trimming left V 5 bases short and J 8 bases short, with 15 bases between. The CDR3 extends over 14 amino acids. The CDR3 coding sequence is TGTGCCAGCAGCGACGACCCGAGCGGAGAAAAACTGTTTTTT. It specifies CASSDDPSGEKLFF.

The DNA for the CDR3 is TGTGCCTGGAGCTCGAACACCGGGGAGCTGTTTTTT. Translating it yields CAWSSNTGELFF. The chain couples TRBV30 to TRBJ2-2; D is uncertain. CDR3 size: 12 residues. Germline loops: CDR1 GTSNPN, CDR2 SVGIG (reference sequence). Trimming left V 3 bases short and J 0 bases short, with 2 bases between.

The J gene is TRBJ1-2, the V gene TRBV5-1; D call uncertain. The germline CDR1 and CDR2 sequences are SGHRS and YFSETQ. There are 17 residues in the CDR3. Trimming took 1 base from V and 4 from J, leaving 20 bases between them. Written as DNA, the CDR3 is TGCGCCAGCAGCTTGAGCGGCAGAAAATCAACCACCTATGGCTACACCTTC. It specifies CASSLSGRKSTTYGYTF. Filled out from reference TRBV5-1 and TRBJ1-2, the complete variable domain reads KAGVTQTPRYLIKTRGQQVTLSCSPISGHRSVSWYQQTPGQGLQFLFEYFSETQRNKGNFPGRFSGRQFSNSRSEMNVSTLELGDSALYLCASSLSGRKSTTYGYTFGSGTRLTVV.

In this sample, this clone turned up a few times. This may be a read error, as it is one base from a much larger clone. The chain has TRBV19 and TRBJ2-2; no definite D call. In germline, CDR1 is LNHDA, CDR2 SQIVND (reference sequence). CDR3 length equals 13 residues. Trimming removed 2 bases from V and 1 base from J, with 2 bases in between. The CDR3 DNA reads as TGTGCCAGTAGTATACAGAACACCGGGGAGCTGTTTTTT. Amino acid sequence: CASSIQNTGELFF. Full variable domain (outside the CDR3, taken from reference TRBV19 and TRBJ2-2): DGGITQSPKYLFRKEGQNVTLSCEQNLNHDAMYWYRQDPGQGLRLIYYSQIVNDFQKGDIAEGYSVSREKKESFPLTVTSAQKNPTAFYLCASSIQNTGELFFGEGSRLTVL.

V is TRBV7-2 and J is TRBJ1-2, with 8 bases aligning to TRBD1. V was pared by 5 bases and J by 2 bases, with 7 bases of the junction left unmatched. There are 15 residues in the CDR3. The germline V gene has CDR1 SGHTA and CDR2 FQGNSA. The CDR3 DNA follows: TGTGCCAGCAGCATTCATTCAGGGGGCAACTATGGCTACACCTTC. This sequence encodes CASSIHSGGNYGYTF.

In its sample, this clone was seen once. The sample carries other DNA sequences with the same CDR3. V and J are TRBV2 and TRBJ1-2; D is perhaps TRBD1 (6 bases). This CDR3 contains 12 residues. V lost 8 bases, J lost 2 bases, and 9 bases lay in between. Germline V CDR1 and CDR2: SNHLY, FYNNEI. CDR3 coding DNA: TGTGCCAGCGGGCAGGGGAACTATGGCTACACCTTC. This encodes CASGQGNYGYTF.

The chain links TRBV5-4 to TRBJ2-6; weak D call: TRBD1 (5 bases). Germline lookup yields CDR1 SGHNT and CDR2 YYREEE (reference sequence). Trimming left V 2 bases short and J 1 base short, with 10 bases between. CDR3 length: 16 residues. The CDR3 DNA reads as TGTGCCAGCAGCTTAAGACAGCCGTCTGGGGCCAACGTCCTGACTTTC. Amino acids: CASSLRQPSGANVLTF. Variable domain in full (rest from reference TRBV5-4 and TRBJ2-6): ETGVTQSPTHLIKTRGQQVTLRCSSQSGHNTVSWYQQALGQGPQFIFQYYREEENGRGNFPPRFSGLQFPNYSSELNVNALELDDSALYLCASSLRQPSGANVLTFGAGSRLTVL.

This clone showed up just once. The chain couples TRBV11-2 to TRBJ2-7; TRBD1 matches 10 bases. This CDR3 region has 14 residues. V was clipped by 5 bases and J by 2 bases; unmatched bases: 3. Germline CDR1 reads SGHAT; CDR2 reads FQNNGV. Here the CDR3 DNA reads TGTGCCAGCAGCCCGACAGGGGGCCCCTACGAGCAGTACTTC. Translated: CASSPTGGPYEQYF.

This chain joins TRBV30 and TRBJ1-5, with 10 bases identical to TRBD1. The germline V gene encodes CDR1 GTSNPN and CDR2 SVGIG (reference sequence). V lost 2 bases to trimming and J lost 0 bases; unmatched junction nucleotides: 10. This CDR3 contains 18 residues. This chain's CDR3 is CAWSFRGTGDNSNQPQHF. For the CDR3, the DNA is TGTGCCTGGAGTTTCCGAGGGACAGGGGACAATAGCAATCAGCCCCAGCATTTT.

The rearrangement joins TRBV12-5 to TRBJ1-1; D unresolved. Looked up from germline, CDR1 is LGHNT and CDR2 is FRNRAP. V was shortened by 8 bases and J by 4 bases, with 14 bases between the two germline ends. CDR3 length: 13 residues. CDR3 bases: TGTGCTAGTTCTTCAGGATTCTTCACTGAAGCTTTCTTT. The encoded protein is CASSSGFFTEAFF.

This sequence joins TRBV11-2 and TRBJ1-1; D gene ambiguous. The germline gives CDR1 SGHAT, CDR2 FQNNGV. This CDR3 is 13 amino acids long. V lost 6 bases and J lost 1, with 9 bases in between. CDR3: CASRVIGNTEAFF. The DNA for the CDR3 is TGTGCCAGCAGAGTTATCGGGAACACTGAAGCTTTCTTT.

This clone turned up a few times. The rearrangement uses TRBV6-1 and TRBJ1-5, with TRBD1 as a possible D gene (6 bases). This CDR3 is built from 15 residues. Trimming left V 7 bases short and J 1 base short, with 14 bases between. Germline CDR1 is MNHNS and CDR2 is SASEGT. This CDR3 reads CASISTDRSNQPQHF. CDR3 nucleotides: TGTGCCAGCATATCCACCGACAGGAGCAATCAGCCCCAGCATTTT.